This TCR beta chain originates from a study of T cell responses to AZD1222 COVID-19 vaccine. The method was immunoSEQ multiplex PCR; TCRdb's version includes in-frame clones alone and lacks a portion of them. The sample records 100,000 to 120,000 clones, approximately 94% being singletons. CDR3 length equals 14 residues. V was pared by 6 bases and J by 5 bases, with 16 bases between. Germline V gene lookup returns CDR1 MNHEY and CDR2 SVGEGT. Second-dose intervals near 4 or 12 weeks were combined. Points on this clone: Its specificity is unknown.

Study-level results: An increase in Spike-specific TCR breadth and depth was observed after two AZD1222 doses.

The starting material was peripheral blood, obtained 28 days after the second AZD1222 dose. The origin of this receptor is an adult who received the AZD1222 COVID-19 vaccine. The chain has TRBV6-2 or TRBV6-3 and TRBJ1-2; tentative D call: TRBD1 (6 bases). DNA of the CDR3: TGTGCCAGCAGCCCACAGGGATTTGGGTATGGCTACACCTTC. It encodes CASSPQGFGYGYTF.